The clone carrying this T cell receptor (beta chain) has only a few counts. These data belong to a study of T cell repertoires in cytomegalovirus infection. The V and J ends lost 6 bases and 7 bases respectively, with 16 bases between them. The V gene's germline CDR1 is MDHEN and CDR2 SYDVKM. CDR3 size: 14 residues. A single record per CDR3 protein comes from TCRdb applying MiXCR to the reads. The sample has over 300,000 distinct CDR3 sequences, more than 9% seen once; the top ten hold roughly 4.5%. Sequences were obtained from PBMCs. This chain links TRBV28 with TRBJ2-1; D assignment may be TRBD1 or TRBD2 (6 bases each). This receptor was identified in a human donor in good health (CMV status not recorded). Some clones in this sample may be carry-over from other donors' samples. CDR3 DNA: TGTGCCAGCAGCCGTGGGGGGCTGAGGAATGAGCAGTTCTTC. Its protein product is CASSRGGLRNEQFF. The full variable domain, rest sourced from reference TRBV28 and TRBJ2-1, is DVKVTQSSRYLVKRTGEKVFLECVQDMDHENMFWYRQDPGLGLRLIYFSYDVKMKEKGDIPEGYSVSREKKERFSLILESASTNQTSMYLCASSRGGLRNEQFFGPGTRLTVL.